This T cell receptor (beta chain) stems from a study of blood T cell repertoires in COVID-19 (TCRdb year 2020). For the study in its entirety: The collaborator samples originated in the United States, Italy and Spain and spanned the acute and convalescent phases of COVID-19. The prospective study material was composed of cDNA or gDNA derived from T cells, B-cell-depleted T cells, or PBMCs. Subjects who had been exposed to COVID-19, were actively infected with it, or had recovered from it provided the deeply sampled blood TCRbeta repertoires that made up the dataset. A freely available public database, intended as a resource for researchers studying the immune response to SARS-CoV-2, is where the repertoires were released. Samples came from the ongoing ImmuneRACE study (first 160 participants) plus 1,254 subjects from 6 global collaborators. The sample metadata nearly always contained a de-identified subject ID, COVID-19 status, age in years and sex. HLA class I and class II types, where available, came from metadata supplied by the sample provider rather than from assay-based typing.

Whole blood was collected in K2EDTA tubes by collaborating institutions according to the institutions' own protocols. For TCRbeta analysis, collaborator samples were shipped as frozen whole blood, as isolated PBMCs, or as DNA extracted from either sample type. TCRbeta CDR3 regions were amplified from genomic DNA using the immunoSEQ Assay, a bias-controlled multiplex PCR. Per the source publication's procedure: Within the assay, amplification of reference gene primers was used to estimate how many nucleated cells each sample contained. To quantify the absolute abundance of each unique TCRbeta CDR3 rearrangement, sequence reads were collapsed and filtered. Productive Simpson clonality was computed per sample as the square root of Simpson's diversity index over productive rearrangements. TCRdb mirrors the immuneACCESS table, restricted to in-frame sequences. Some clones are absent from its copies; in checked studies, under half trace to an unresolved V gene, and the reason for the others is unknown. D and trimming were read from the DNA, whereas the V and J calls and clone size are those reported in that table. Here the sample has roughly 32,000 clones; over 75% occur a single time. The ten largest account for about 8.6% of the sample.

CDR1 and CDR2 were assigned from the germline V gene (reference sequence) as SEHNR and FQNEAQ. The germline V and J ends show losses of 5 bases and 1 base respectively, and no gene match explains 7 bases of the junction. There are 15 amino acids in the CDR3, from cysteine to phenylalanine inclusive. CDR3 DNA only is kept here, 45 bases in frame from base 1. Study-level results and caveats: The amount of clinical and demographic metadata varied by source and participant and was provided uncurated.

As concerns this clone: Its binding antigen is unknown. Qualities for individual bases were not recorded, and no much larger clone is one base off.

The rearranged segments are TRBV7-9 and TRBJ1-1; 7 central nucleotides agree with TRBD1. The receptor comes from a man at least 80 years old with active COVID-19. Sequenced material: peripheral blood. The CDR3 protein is CASSPWTGQNTEAFF. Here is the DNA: TGTGCCAGCAGCCCTTGGACAGGTCAGAACACTGAAGCTTTCTTT.